Below, 8 T cell receptor beta chains from the same sample are listed, as sequenced in a study of Graves' ophthalmopathy and Graves' hyperthyroidism. Amplification from RNA transcripts yielded the TCR beta CDR3 regions. An opening RT-PCR round employed HTBI primers and preceded a second-round multiplex PCR. In TCRdb, the multiplex PCR reads were re-called with MiXCR into one record per CDR3 protein. In the table there are approximately 640,000 distinct CDR3 sequences, over 40% of which are singletons. The material sequenced was peripheral blood. These receptors all stem from an adult man with Graves' ophthalmopathy.

The chain is built from TRBV5-1 and TRBJ2-5; 12 bases agree with TRBD1. V shed 4 bases, J shed 4 bases, and the junction held 5 bases outside the gene matches. The CDR3 is 15 amino acids. Germline CDR1 SGHRS, CDR2 YFSETQ. The CDR3 is CASSMGQGARETQYF. CDR3 nucleotide sequence: TGCGCCAGCAGCATGGGACAGGGGGCTAGAGAGACCCAGTACTTC.

This chain connects TRBV2 to TRBJ1-1; 12 bases are a match to TRBD1. The CDR3 contains 15 residues. V lost 7 bases and J lost 6; bases outside the gene matches: 9. Germline V gives CDR1 SNHLY, CDR2 FYNNEI. Here the CDR3 DNA reads TGTGCCAGCACCGGGACAGGGGGCGAAGGTTCTGAAGCTTTCTTT. This codes for CASTGTGGEGSEAFF.

This clonotype was counted a few times. One end of the junction varies from germline; a read error may be responsible. V gene TRBV10-3 combines with J gene TRBJ1-2; D is possibly TRBD1 (6 bases). CDR1 and CDR2 from the germline V gene are ENHRY and SYGVKD. CDR3 length equals 15 residues. CDR3 sequence (DNA): TGTGCCAGCAGTGAAGGGGGACTTCTGAACTATGGCTACACCTTC. Its translation is CASSEGGLLNYGYTF.

Only one count was recorded for this clonotype. The germline gene is not matched at one end of the junction; a read error may be the cause. The chain carries TRBV29-1 and TRBJ2-2; 9 bases match TRBD2. Germline V gives CDR1 SQVTM, CDR2 ANQGSEA. This CDR3 is built from 15 residues. The CDR3 sequence: CSVEAGGPLTGELFF. The DNA for the CDR3 is TGCAGCGTCGAAGCGGGAGGCCCCCTTACCGGGGAGCTGTTTTTT.

This chain connects TRBV29-1 to TRBJ1-5; TRBD1 matches 7 bases. The CDR3 runs 13 residues. Trimming cost V 3 bases and J 11 bases; bases outside gene matches: 10. Germline assignment: CDR1 SQVTM and CDR2 ANQGSEA. CDR3: CSVDADRLETQHF. As DNA, the CDR3 is TGCAGCGTTGACGCGGACAGGTTAGAGACCCAGCATTTT.

This chain uses TRBV7-2 with TRBJ2-6; unclear D gene. Trimming removed 2 bases at V and 4 bases at J, with 6 bases between. The CDR3 runs 14 residues. Germline V gene lookup returns CDR1 SGHTA and CDR2 FQGNSA. The CDR3 sequence is CASSLSPGANVLTF. The CDR3 DNA follows: TGTGCCAGCAGCTTAAGTCCAGGGGCCAACGTCCTGACTTTC.

This clonotype appeared a few times. The junction differs from germline at one of its ends, possibly a read error. V and J are TRBV10-3 and TRBJ1-2; D is undetermined. The CDR3 spans 17 residues. Germline V lookup: CDR1 ENHRY, CDR2 SYGVKD. CDR3: CASSYSPPRTANYGYTF. CDR3 DNA sequence: TGTGCCAGCAGTTACTCTCCCCCTCGGACCGCTAACTATGGCTACACCTTC.

Ten or more counts support this clonotype. The V and J genes are TRBV29-1 and TRBJ1-1, with unresolved D. The germline CDR1 and CDR2 sequences are SQVTM and ANQGSEA. V lost 7 bases, J lost 1 base, and 7 bases lay in between. CDR3 length: 11 residues. CDR3 region: CSGTENTEAFF. CDR3 coding DNA: TGCAGCGGGACGGAGAACACTGAAGCTTTCTTT.